The rows below give T cell receptor beta chains drawn from one sample of a study of blood T cell repertoires in COVID-19. TCRdb's copy holds only in-frame clones and misses some; the assay was immunoSEQ multiplex PCR. The sample has 400,000 or so clones; roughly nine tenths are singletons. Sequenced material: PBMCs or T cells enriched from blood (not recorded which). The receptors were gathered from a man aged 25 to 45 who had recovered from COVID-19. CDR3s leave out the opening cysteine and the closing phenylalanine or tryptophan.

CDR3 protein	V gene
ASSSQGIGTEAF	TRBV5-4
ASTKGLAGSTDTQY	TRBV5-1
SVEDRLYNEQF	TRBV29-1
ASSEDRGHYGYT	TRBV6-1
ASSDPHGGNEKLF	TRBV2
ASSLGTGLFYGYT	TRBV5-1
ASSPPFGTSGFKQF	TRBV18
ASSQDEGQGAYEQY	TRBV14
ASSLQGAGTEAF	TRBV9
ASSLLTGGLVAGELF	TRBV7-9
ASSREDSRNYGYT	TRBV7-9
ASSSTGVGGQY	TRBV12-3/TRBV12-4
ASRLAGGNEQY	TRBV7-9
ASSQTGTTTGELF	TRBV5-1
ATSDYGQGAGNEQF	TRBV24-1
ASSPRSEAF	TRBV7-9
ASSLGLAGVVELF	TRBV11-2
ATRGRRSEAF	TRBV28
ASSLDRSSNEQF	TRBV11-3
ASSVAGSTDTQY	TRBV9
ASSQDRGAGEKLF	TRBV4-1
ASSAASGRQETQY	TRBV7-2
ASSQGLAGAYEQY	TRBV3-1/TRBV3-2
ASTYTGELF	TRBV12-3/TRBV12-4
ASSRPGDSPLH	TRBV2
ASSLAWATDTQY	TRBV28
ASSLARGQGLWF	TRBV7-9
ASRPGTGGTGELF	TRBV7-9
AWGDTGYTDTQY	TRBV30
ASTPIVETYEQY	TRBV28
ASSLAGGSPYEQY	TRBV7-9
ASQPGLASDTQY	TRBV6-5
ASSYVRDRGTDTQY	TRBV5-1
ATQREGVTEAF	TRBV10-3
ASSEPSGRAFSTGELF	TRBV11-2
ASSSPGTGERDTQY	TRBV7-6
ASSFEGATDTQY	TRBV7-9
ASGFGTSGKVGELF	TRBV28
ASSQGLAGAVDTQY	TRBV18
ASSQDSTRPLH	TRBV3-1/TRBV3-2
ASSPFPDSTGELF	TRBV5-1
SAPTGDGYT	TRBV20-1
ASSPQGHDTEAF	TRBV3-1/TRBV3-2
ASSPSSDIWIGDTQY	TRBV3-1/TRBV3-2
ASSYAGAVGNQPQH	TRBV6-2/TRBV6-3
ASRLTVGAF	TRBV12-3/TRBV12-4
ASSPGQDPNYGYT	TRBV18
ASSFITGAGYT	TRBV5-6
ASSAAGDFSPLH	TRBV19
ASSLEGAINQPQH	TRBV11-2
ASSPSSRNEQY	TRBV23-1
ASKSLYMNTEAF	TRBV6-5
ASSLPQQGAEAF	TRBV7-9
ASRRQGAVNEKLF	TRBV28
AISGDISQPQH	TRBV10-3
ASSRQGAEQPQH	TRBV6-5
ASSLGQELYEQY	TRBV5-1
ASSEWTGSEKLF	TRBV6-1